This T cell receptor (beta chain) was obtained from a study of blood T cell repertoires in COVID-19 (dated by TCRdb to 2020 to 2021). With regard to the full study: Collaborator samples came from the United States, Italy and Spain and covered acute and convalescent phases of COVID-19. The repertoires were released in a freely available public database meant as a resource for research on the immune response to SARS-CoV-2. The sample metadata nearly always contained a de-identified subject ID, COVID-19 status, age in years and sex. Deeply sampled blood TCRbeta repertoires from subjects exposed to, actively infected with, or recovered from COVID-19 were included in the dataset. Where available, HLA class I and class II types were obtained from metadata supplied by the sample provider rather than from assay-based typing. Samples came from the ongoing ImmuneRACE study (first 160 participants) plus 1,254 subjects from 6 global collaborators. The prospective study material was composed of cDNA or gDNA derived from T cells, B-cell-depleted T cells, or PBMCs.

One collaborating source in Seattle enrolled patients while the patients were actively infected and followed the patients over time throughout the course of disease. Whole blood was collected in K2EDTA tubes by collaborating institutions according to the institutions' own protocols. For TCRbeta analysis, collaborator samples were shipped as frozen whole blood, as isolated PBMCs, or as DNA extracted from either sample type. Study-wide conclusions, independent of this receptor: Clinical and demographic metadata were provided uncurated, with the amount varying by source and participant.

About this clone itself: The antigen it recognizes is unknown. No per-base quality is available; no much larger clone lies one base away. The same CDR3 is also encoded by other DNA sequences in this sample.

TCRbeta CDR3 regions were amplified from genomic DNA using the immunoSEQ Assay, a bias-controlled multiplex PCR. In the paper's pipeline: Nucleated cell counts per sample were estimated from amplification of reference gene primers within the assay. To quantify the absolute abundance of each unique TCRbeta CDR3 rearrangement, sequence reads were collapsed and filtered. For each sample, productive Simpson clonality was calculated as the square root of Simpson's diversity index across productive rearrangements. TCRdb holds this immuneACCESS table with in-frame rearrangements only. Some clones are missing; in checked studies, unresolved V genes explain under half, and the rest has no known cause. V, J and clone size are taken as reported in that table, and D and trimming were inferred from the DNA itself. This sample lists 300,000 to 350,000 clones; roughly 86% were detected once. Around 7.9% of the sample is in the top ten clones.

CDR1 KGHSH and CDR2 LQKENI are derived from the germline V gene. Deletion took 3 bases off V and 0 bases off J, with a span of 5 bases between the germline ends. From the cysteine up to the phenylalanine, the CDR3 has a length of 13 residues. The kept DNA is CDR3 alone, 39 bases in frame from the first base. The sequence was obtained from a woman in her 70s with COVID-19, enrolled during active disease. Sample: peripheral blood. The chain is assembled from TRBV18 and TRBJ1-1; no D segment can be confidently identified. The sequenced DNA: TGTGCCAGCTCACCGGCTCTGAACACTGAAGCTTTCTTT. This yields the protein CASSPALNTEAFF.